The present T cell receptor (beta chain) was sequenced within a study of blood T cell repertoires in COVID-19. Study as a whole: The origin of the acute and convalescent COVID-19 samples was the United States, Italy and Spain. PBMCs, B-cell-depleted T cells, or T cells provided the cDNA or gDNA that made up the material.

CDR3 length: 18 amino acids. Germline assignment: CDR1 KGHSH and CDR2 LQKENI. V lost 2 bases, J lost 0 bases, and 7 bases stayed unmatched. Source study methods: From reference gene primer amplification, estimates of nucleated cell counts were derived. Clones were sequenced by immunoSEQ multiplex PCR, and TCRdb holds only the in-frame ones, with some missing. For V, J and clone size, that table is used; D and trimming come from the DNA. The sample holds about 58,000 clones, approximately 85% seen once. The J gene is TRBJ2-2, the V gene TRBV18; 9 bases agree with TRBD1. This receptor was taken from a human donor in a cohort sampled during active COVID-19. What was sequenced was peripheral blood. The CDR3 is CASSPAGTGFPNTGELFF. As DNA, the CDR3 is TGTGCCAGCTCACCAGCCGGGACAGGGTTTCCGAACACCGGGGAGCTGTTTTTT.